These 10 T cell receptor beta chains were all obtained from the same sample, sequenced in a study of human T cells and chemical hapten exposure. Indicated time point: patch test 3, about 24 weeks after DPC sensitization. Regarding treatment: therapeutic diphenylcyclopropenone sensitization with weekly scalp DPC. Each CDR3 protein gets one entry after TCRdb re-called the RACE reads with MiXCR. The data contain tens of thousands of distinct CDR3 sequences, over 10% of them seen just once; the ten biggest clones take up around 5.8%. This specimen was whole blood, taken in connection with sensitization to the hapten diphenylcyclopropenone (DPC). The receptors come from a woman aged 45-65 years with alopecia areata. Some clones in this sample may be carry-over from other donors' samples.

The chain links TRBV6-4 to TRBJ2-1, with 9 bases lining up with TRBD2. CDR1 and CDR2 (germline): MRHNA, SNTAGT. The CDR3 covers 16 residues. The ends lost 6 bases at V and 5 bases at J; junction bases unmatched: 11. As DNA, the CDR3 is TGTGCCAGCAGCGAGATAGCGGGAGTAGGCCACAATGAGCAGTTCTTC. This gives the protein CASSEIAGVGHNEQFF.

V gene TRBV5-4 combines with J gene TRBJ2-7; D is perhaps TRBD2 (6 bases). V was pared by 5 bases and J by 6 bases, with 9 bases between. The germline V gene has CDR1 SGHNT and CDR2 YYREEE (reference sequence). This CDR3 is built from 11 residues. CDR3 DNA sequence: TGTGCCAGCAGATCCGGGGGCGAGCAGTACTTC. Protein product: CASRSGGEQYF.

This clonotype was seen at least ten times. The rearrangement uses TRBV6-6 and TRBJ1-2, with 7 bases fitting TRBD1. Germline lookup yields CDR1 MNHNY and CDR2 SVGAGI (reference sequence). The CDR3 contains 16 residues. V was pared by 5 bases and J by 5 bases, with 14 bases of the junction left unmatched. The CDR3 nucleotides are TGTGCCAGCAGTCCGCACCCAATCGACAGGGTATATGGCTACACCTTC. This gives the protein CASSPHPIDRVYGYTF.

This clonotype was detected many times. The rearrangement uses TRBV5-1 and TRBJ2-7; D remains unclear. The CDR3 contains 13 residues. The germline V gene has CDR1 SGHRS and CDR2 YFSETQ. The germline V and J ends were trimmed by 0 bases and 0 bases, with 4 bases remaining between them. The CDR3 reads CASSLASSYEQYF. In DNA, the CDR3 is TGCGCCAGCAGCTTGGCCAGCTCCTACGAGCAGTACTTC.

This rearrangement joins TRBV13 to TRBJ2-7; a weak D match, TRBD2 (6 bases). Per the germline V gene, CDR1 is PRHDT and CDR2 is FYEKMQ (reference sequence). Trimming took 1 base from V and 2 from J, leaving 9 bases between them. CDR3 size: 14 residues. CDR3: CASSLVGSAYEQYF. The CDR3 DNA sequence: TGTGCCAGCAGCTTAGTCGGGAGCGCCTACGAGCAGTACTTC. The variable domain in full, completed from reference TRBV13 and TRBJ2-7, reads AAGVIQSPRHLIKEKRETATLKCYPIPRHDTVYWYQQGPGQDPQFLISFYEKMQSDKGSIPDRFSAQQFSDYHSELNMSSLELGDSALYFCASSLVGSAYEQYFGPGTRLTVT.

There are a few counts of this clonotype. This chain links TRBV7-2 with TRBJ2-2; no reliable D call. Germline loops: CDR1 SGHTA, CDR2 FQGNSA. V was clipped by 1 base and J by 3 bases, with 6 bases between them. CDR3 length equals 14 residues. DNA for the CDR3: TGTGCCAGCAGCTTAGTCCGAGACACCGGGGAGCTGTTTTTT. Translated, it gives CASSLVRDTGELFF.

This rearrangement joins TRBV5-1 to TRBJ1-2; no definite D call. Germline V gives CDR1 SGHRS, CDR2 YFSETQ. The germline V and J ends were trimmed by 4 bases and 0 bases, with 10 bases remaining between them. The CDR3 totals 14 residues. The DNA for the CDR3 is TGCGCCAGCAGCCCCGGACCAACTAACTATGGCTACACCTTC. It is translated as CASSPGPTNYGYTF.

This clonotype has only a few counts. The chain is built from TRBV20-1 and TRBJ2-1; D assignment may be TRBD1 or TRBD2 (5 bases each). The V gene's germline CDR1 is DFQATT and CDR2 SNEGSKA (reference sequence). The CDR3 length is 13 residues. The CDR3 sequence is CSVRDGPWDEQFF. The CDR3 nucleotides read TGCAGCGTCCGGGACGGTCCATGGGATGAGCAGTTCTTC.

This clonotype was counted at least ten times. The chain links TRBV30 to TRBJ1-1; D remains unclear. Germline V gene lookup returns CDR1 GTSNPN and CDR2 SVGIG (reference sequence). Trimming left V 5 bases short and J 3 bases short, with 13 bases between. This CDR3 region has 13 residues. CDR3 sequence reads: CAWSPNRDTEAFF. DNA for the CDR3: TGTGCCTGGTCCCCCAACAGAGACACTGAAGCTTTCTTT.

This clonotype was seen many times. The chain recombines TRBV5-4 with TRBJ1-5; possible D gene TRBD1, 6 bases. Trimming left V 2 bases short and J 5 bases short, with 11 bases between. The CDR3 has 14 residues. CDR1 SGHNT and CDR2 YYREEE come from the germline V gene (reference sequence). CDR3: CASSLQGSDQPQHF. The CDR3 DNA sequence: TGTGCCAGCAGCTTACAGGGATCGGATCAGCCCCAGCATTTT.